Below, 27 T cell receptor beta chains from the same sample are listed, as sequenced in a study of blood T cell repertoires in COVID-19. The repertoire was sequenced with immunoSEQ multiplex PCR; TCRdb's copy has only in-frame clones and lacks some. The sample has some 100,000 clones; approximately 93% are singletons. Sample: peripheral blood. The receptor source for this set is a man aged 55 to 70 with acute or convalescent COVID-19.

Written as DNA, the CDR3 is TGTGCCAGCAGTTTATTATCAGCGGGAGGGGCCGGGGAGCTGTTTTTT. Translation gives CASSLLSAGGAGELFF. The chain couples TRBV28 to TRBJ2-2, with 10 nucleotides matching TRBD2. Germline CDR1 is MDHEN and CDR2 is SYDVKM. CDR3 length: 16 amino acids. J was trimmed by 6 bases and V by 1 base; bases with no gene match: 5.

The V call is TRBV28, the J call TRBJ1-2; D unclear. Per germline, CDR1 MDHEN and CDR2 SYDVKM. The CDR3 is 15 amino acids. The germline V and J ends were trimmed by 5 bases and 1 base, with 14 bases remaining between them. The CDR3 nucleotides are TGTGCCAGCAGTAACCCCATCACAGATAACTATGGCTACACCTTC. Its translation is CASSNPITDNYGYTF.

The chain uses TRBV19 and TRBJ2-5, with D hard to call. This CDR3 is built from 14 residues. Trimming stripped 5 bases from V and 1 base from J, with 11 bases between. Germline-derived CDR1 and CDR2 are LNHDA and SQIVND (reference sequence). This chain's CDR3 is CASSESGVQETQYF. The CDR3 nucleotides read TGTGCCAGTAGTGAGTCAGGCGTCCAAGAGACCCAGTACTTC.

The V and J genes are TRBV19 and TRBJ1-4; TRBD1 is a possible D gene (5 bases). Germline V gene sequence: CDR1 LNHDA, CDR2 SQIVND (reference sequence). The ends were cut back, 7 bases at V and 5 bases at J, with 11 bases in the middle. This CDR3 region has 13 residues. The CDR3 spells CASTREENEKLFF. Here the CDR3 DNA reads TGTGCCAGTACCAGGGAGGAAAATGAAAAACTGTTTTTT.

V is TRBV5-1 and J is TRBJ2-1, with 10 positions matching TRBD1. Germline assignment: CDR1 SGHRS and CDR2 YFSETQ. V trimming: 7 bases; J trimming: 2 bases; junction bases outside the gene matches: 6. The CDR3 spans 15 residues. CDR3 residues: CASSRTGGTYNEQFF. DNA of the CDR3: TGCGCCAGCTCCCGGACAGGGGGAACCTACAATGAGCAGTTCTTC.

The J gene is TRBJ1-5, the V gene TRBV10-2; 7 nucleotides agree with TRBD1. With V trimmed by 1 base and J by 4 bases, 4 bases remained unmatched. Germline V gene data show CDR1 as WSHSY and CDR2 as SAAADI. The CDR3 is 15 residues long. This CDR3 is CASSEWDSQNQPQHF. In nucleotides, the CDR3 is TGCGCCAGCAGTGAGTGGGACAGCCAAAATCAGCCCCAGCATTTT.

The DNA for the CDR3 is TGCAGCGTTAAGGGACTAGCGGGAGGCTTATACGAGCAGTACTTC. This translates into CSVKGLAGGLYEQYF. The chain recombines TRBV29-1 with TRBJ2-7; 15 positions agree with TRBD2. CDR3 length: 15 residues. After removal of 5 bases from V and 4 bases from J, the junction contained 6 bases not matched to a gene. Germline V gene lookup returns CDR1 SQVTM and CDR2 ANQGSEA.

As for this clone: The same CDR3 also results from other DNA sequences found in this sample. The chain recombines TRBV6-5 with TRBJ2-6; tentative D call: TRBD2 (6 bases). The germline gives CDR1 MNHEY, CDR2 SVGAGI. The V and J ends lost 0 bases and 2 bases respectively, with 8 bases between them. The length of the CDR3 is 16 residues. The CDR3 region is CASSYSGEAGANVLTF. The CDR3 nucleotides read TGTGCCAGCAGTTACTCCGGGGAGGCTGGGGCCAACGTCCTGACTTTC.

The chain recombines TRBV6-1 with TRBJ1-6, with 7 bases aligning to TRBD1. The CDR3 contains 16 residues. V was clipped by 2 bases and J by 9 bases; unmatched bases: 10. Germline loops: CDR1 MNHNS, CDR2 SASEGT. CDR3 DNA: TGTGCCAGCAGTGAAAGGGCCGGGACAGAGGGTTCACCCCTCCACTTT. This gives the protein CASSERAGTEGSPLHF.

This clone occurred a few times. The chain links TRBV4-1 to TRBJ1-6, with D hard to call. This CDR3 region has 14 residues. Trimming cost V 2 bases and J 2 bases, with 4 bases left between them. CDR1 and CDR2 (germline): MGHRA, YSYEKL. CDR3 in DNA: TGCGCCAGCAGCCAAAACACCTATAATTCACCCCTCCACTTT. Translating gives CASSQNTYNSPLHF.

This clone was seen once. The chain links TRBV2 to TRBJ1-2; no reliable D call. V lost 2 bases, J lost 4 bases, and 11 bases lay in between. The CDR3 length is 14 residues. From germline, CDR1 is SNHLY and CDR2 FYNNEI. Here the CDR3 reads CASSESSTGYGYTF. CDR3 DNA sequence: TGTGCCAGCAGTGAATCCTCGACGGGCTATGGCTACACCTTC.

This clone was observed a single time. The V call is TRBV29-1, the J call TRBJ1-2; no firm D call. The germline V gene encodes CDR1 SQVTM and CDR2 ANQGSEA. Trimming stripped 4 bases from V and 0 bases from J, with 6 bases between. This CDR3 spans 12 amino acids. The DNA for the CDR3 is TGCAGCGTTGGAGGAGCTAACTATGGCTACACCTTC. Translated, it gives CSVGGANYGYTF. The whole variable domain, remainder taken from reference TRBV29-1 and TRBJ1-2, is SAVISQKPSRDICQRGTSLTIQCQVDSQVTMMFWYRQQPGQSLTLIATANQGSEATYESGFVIDKFPISRPNLTFSTLTVSNMSPEDSSIYLCSVGGANYGYTFGSGTRLTVV.

The rearrangement uses TRBV12-5 and TRBJ1-5, with 8 nucleotides matching TRBD1. The CDR3 loop spans 15 amino acids. The junction had 2 bases not matched to a gene; V was cut back by 0 bases and J by 4 bases. Looked up from germline, CDR1 is LGHNT and CDR2 is FRNRAP. CDR3 in amino acids: CASGLVQGGNQPQHF. The CDR3 DNA follows: TGTGCTAGTGGTTTGGTACAGGGGGGGAATCAGCCCCAGCATTTT.

The chain couples TRBV9 to TRBJ2-1, with 12 nucleotides matching TRBD2. Germline assignment: CDR1 SGDLS and CDR2 YYNGEE. The CDR3 is 15 residues long. With V trimmed by 0 bases and J by 6 bases, 1 base remained unmatched. This chain's CDR3 is CASSVETSGSNEQFF. The CDR3 nucleotides read TGTGCCAGCAGCGTAGAGACTAGCGGGAGCAATGAGCAGTTCTTC.

This rearrangement joins TRBV21-1 to TRBJ2-7; the DNA was not compared with TRBD2, the D call given in the table. TRBV21-1 is labeled a pseudogene. This CDR3 is built from 14 residues. The CDR3 nucleotides are TGTGCCAGCAGCAAAGCGGGGGGGGTCTACGAGCAGTACGTC. This translates into CASSKAGGVYEQYV.

This clone has only a few counts. The V call is TRBV24-1, the J call TRBJ1-1; D is possibly TRBD1 (6 bases). Trimming left V 9 bases short and J 6 bases short, with 31 bases between. The CDR3 loop spans 18 amino acids. Germline values: CDR1 KGHDR, CDR2 SFDVKD. CDR3 region: CATSTPGHFTPRPSEAFF. Here the CDR3 DNA reads TGTGCCACCTCTACTCCGGGACACTTTACCCCCCGGCCCTCTGAAGCTTTCTTT.

The rearrangement joins TRBV4-1 to TRBJ1-2, with no clear D. This CDR3 is 15 amino acids long. The V and J ends lost 1 base and 4 bases respectively, with 13 bases between them. Germline V CDR1 and CDR2: MGHRA, YSYEKL. CDR3: CASSQVTPSGYGYTF. In nucleotides, the CDR3 is TGCGCCAGCAGCCAAGTTACCCCCAGCGGCTATGGCTACACCTTC.

The CDR3 nucleotides read TGTGCCAGCAGCCATTGGGACAGGGGGCGCTCAACTTTCTTT. Its protein is CASSHWDRGRSTFF. The chain employs TRBV3-1 (or the pseudogene TRBV3-2) and TRBJ1-1, with 12 bases lining up with TRBD1. CDR3 length: 14 residues. V was pared by 3 bases and J by 12 bases, with 8 bases of the junction left unmatched. The germline V gene encodes CDR1 LGHDT and CDR2 YNNKEL (reference sequence).

As regards this clone: One end of the junction varies from germline; a read error may be responsible. The chain links TRBV18 to TRBJ1-5, with 8 bases aligning to TRBD1. Germline loops: CDR1 KGHSH, CDR2 LQKENI. This CDR3 is built from 14 residues. The CDR3 loop is CASPPGQGGQPQHF. Written as DNA, the CDR3 is TGTGCCAGCCCACCAGGACAGGGAGGACAGCCCCAGCATTTT.

This chain joins TRBV9 and TRBJ2-3; perhaps TRBD2 as D (6 bases). The CDR3 totals 15 residues. Trimming took 5 bases from V and 0 from J, leaving 13 bases between them. Per germline, CDR1 SGDLS and CDR2 YYNGEE. The CDR3 coding sequence is TGTGCCAGCAGTCGTGGAGGGCCGAGCACAGATACGCAGTATTTT. This translates into CASSRGGPSTDTQYF.

The chain uses TRBV12-3 or TRBV12-4 and TRBJ2-3; D remains unclear. V shed 6 bases and J shed 5 bases, with 6 bases lying between them. The CDR3 loop spans 11 amino acids. The CDR3 bases are TGTGCCAGCAGAAACGGAGATACGCAGTATTTT. Its protein is CASRNGDTQYF.

The rearrangement links TRBV11-3 to TRBJ2-1; possible D gene TRBD2, 6 bases. The CDR3 spans 14 residues. Looked up from germline, CDR1 is SGHNT and CDR2 is YENEEA. The V end lost 1 base, the J end lost 9 bases, and 13 bases lay between the germline ends. The CDR3 region has the DNA TGTGCCAGCAGCTTAGGGGCTGTGGGAGGTGAGCAGTTCTTC. Amino acids: CASSLGAVGGEQFF.

V gene TRBV5-1 combines with J gene TRBJ1-3; D remains ambiguous. CDR1 and CDR2 (germline): SGHRS, YFSETQ. This CDR3 is 16 amino acids long. The V gene lost 0 bases and the J gene lost 0 bases, with 10 bases spanning the gap. The CDR3 DNA reads as TGCGCCAGCAGCTTGGATGGCTCAAGCTCTGGAAACACCATATATTTT. It translates to CASSLDGSSSGNTIYF.

CDR3 protein: CASSYTGGGNQPQHF. The CDR3 coding sequence is TGTGCCAGCAGTTATACGGGGGGCGGCAATCAGCCCCAGCATTTT. V is TRBV6-5 and J is TRBJ1-5; TRBD1 might be the D (6 bases). The V gene's germline CDR1 is MNHEY and CDR2 SVGAGI. V was pared by 3 bases and J by 2 bases, with 11 bases between. The CDR3 loop spans 15 amino acids.

The rearrangement links TRBV11-2 to TRBJ2-5, with 7 bases aligning to TRBD1. With V trimmed by 5 bases and J by 2 bases, 8 bases remained unmatched. There are 15 residues in the CDR3. The germline CDR1 and CDR2 sequences are SGHAT and FQNNGV. The CDR3 sequence: CASSLSGTVQETQYF. CDR3 sequence (DNA): TGTGCCAGCAGCCTCTCCGGGACAGTACAAGAGACCCAGTACTTC.

The chain couples TRBV19 to TRBJ1-4; tentatively, D is TRBD1 (6 bases). CDR1 is LNHDA, CDR2 SQIVND, per germline (reference sequence). V was pared by 5 bases and J by 8 bases, with 15 bases between. The CDR3 loop spans 14 amino acids. CDR3 bases: TGTGCCAGTAGTCCAGGCGGACAGCTGGAAAAACTGTTTTTT. This translates into CASSPGGQLEKLFF.

The genes are TRBV5-4 and TRBJ1-2, with unresolved D. CDR3 length equals 16 residues. The V end was cut by 2 bases, the J end by 5 bases, with 19 bases between. Germline V gives CDR1 SGHNT, CDR2 YYREEE (reference sequence). The CDR3 is CASSLSVDTTLYGYTF. CDR3 nucleotide sequence: TGTGCCAGCAGCTTATCAGTAGACACCACTCTTTATGGCTACACCTTC.